Detailed here is one T cell receptor beta chain. Antigen unknown. In the CD4+ fraction, cells were divided into CD45RA+ naive and CD45RA-negative memory subsets. The CDR3 has 12 residues. The ends were cut back, 9 bases at V and 4 bases at J, with 13 bases in the middle. Per the germline V gene, CDR1 is SGHRS and CDR2 is YFSETQ. The protocol was immunoSEQ multiplex PCR, while the TCRdb copy is restricted to in-frame clones and leaves out a portion. The sample holds approximately 2.3 million clones; more than 80% are singletons and the top ten take 0.39%. The data stem from a study of shared clonotypes between healthy human individuals. Broader study findings: It was anticipated that sequencing depth would influence how many clonotypes donors shared.

The chain is built from TRBV5-1 and TRBJ2-5; a weak D match, TRBD2 (7 bases). The receptor comes from a man between 18 and 35 years old in good health. Some clones in this sample may be carry-over from other donors' samples. Sequencing was done on a sample of naive CD4+ T cells from PBMCs. The subset is: CD45RA+ positively selected. CDR3 protein: CATSGGGETQYF. DNA for the CDR3: TGCGCCACCTCGGGGGGCGGAGAGACCCAGTACTTC.